This T cell receptor beta chain comes out of a study of shared clonotypes between healthy human individuals. For the study at large: The study used three CD4 naive, three CD4 memory, two CD8 naive and one CD8 memory plate per donor.

CDR1 is MDHEN, CDR2 SYDVKM, per germline. Trimming cost V 8 bases and J 0 bases; bases outside gene matches: 15. CDR3 length: 18 amino acids. Study-wide findings and caveats: The naive CD4 repertoires of several donors were compared, and roughly 5.1% of clonotypes were shared.

Details on this clone: Antigen unknown.

Partitioning of CD4+ cells yielded a CD45RA+ naive subset and a CD45RA-negative memory subset. Generated by immunoSEQ multiplex PCR, the TCRdb table keeps only in-frame clones and is missing some. The table has a few million clones, approximately 90% seen once. The genes are TRBV28 and TRBJ2-1; the match to TRBD1 covers 8 bases. The sequenced material came from naive CD4+ T cells sorted from blood. Regarding subset: CD45RA+ positively selected. This TCR was recovered from a man between 18 and 29 years old in good health. The CDR3 spells CASFPGFARGLSYNEQFF. Written as DNA, the CDR3 is TGTGCCAGCTTCCCTGGGTTCGCCAGGGGGCTCTCCTACAATGAGCAGTTCTTC.